The T cell receptor beta chain described here comes from a study of cytomegalovirus exposure and HLA in healthy donors. Study-level background: According to later analysis, the same platform produced the 110 or so validation and about 700 first-cohort repertoires.

Produced via immunoSEQ multiplex PCR; TCRdb's table is partial and in-frame only. The table lists about 170,000 clones, roughly 86% of them singletons, with approximately 2.5% in the top ten. Study outcomes and limitations: Most TCR sequences were rare, but some public TCRs occurred in many donors. Later, an analysis found that TCR clusters from the first cohort tended to co-occur in the roughly 110 validation repertoires.

This clone was detected only once. Antigen unknown. The V gene end was trimmed by 5 bases and the J gene end by 3 bases; junction bases not matched to a gene: 12. The CDR3 is 17 amino acids. The rearrangement links TRBV6-7 to TRBJ2-7; 11 bases agree with TRBD2. TRBV6-7 is placed among ORFs of uncertain function. The sequencing sample was made of PBMCs. The source is a young man in good health and CMV-seropositive. As DNA, the CDR3 is TGTGCCAGCAGTGGGGGGTCTAGCGGGAGGAGGCTCTACGAGCAGTACTTC. Its translation: CASSGGSSGRRLYEQYF.